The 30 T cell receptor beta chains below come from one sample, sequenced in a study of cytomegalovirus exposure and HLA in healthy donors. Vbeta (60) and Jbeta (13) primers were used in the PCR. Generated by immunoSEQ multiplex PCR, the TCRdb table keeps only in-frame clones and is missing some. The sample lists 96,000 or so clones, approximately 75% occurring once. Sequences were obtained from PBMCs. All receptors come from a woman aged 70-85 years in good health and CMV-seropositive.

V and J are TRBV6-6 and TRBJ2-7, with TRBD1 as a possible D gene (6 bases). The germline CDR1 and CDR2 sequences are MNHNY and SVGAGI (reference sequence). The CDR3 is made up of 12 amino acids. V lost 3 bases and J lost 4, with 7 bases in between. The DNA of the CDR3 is TGTGCCAGCAGTTATGGACAGTACGAGCAGTACTTC. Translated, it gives CASSYGQYEQYF.

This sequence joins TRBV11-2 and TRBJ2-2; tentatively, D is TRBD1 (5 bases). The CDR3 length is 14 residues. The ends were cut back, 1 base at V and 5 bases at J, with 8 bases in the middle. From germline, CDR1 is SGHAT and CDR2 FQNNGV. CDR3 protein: CASSLGSGTGELFF. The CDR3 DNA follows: TGTGCCAGCAGCTTAGGTTCAGGGACCGGGGAGCTGTTTTTT.

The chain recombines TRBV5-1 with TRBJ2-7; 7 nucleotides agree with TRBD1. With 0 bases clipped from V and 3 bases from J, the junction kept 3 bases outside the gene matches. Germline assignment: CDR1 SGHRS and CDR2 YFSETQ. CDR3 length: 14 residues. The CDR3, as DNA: TGCGCCAGCAGCTTGGAGACAGGGATCTACGAGCAGTACTTC. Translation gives CASSLETGIYEQYF. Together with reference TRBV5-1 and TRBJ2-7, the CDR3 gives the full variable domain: KAGVTQTPRYLIKTRGQQVTLSCSPISGHRSVSWYQQTPGQGLQFLFEYFSETQRNKGNFPGRFSGRQFSNSRSEMNVSTLELGDSALYLCASSLETGIYEQYFGPGTRLTVT.

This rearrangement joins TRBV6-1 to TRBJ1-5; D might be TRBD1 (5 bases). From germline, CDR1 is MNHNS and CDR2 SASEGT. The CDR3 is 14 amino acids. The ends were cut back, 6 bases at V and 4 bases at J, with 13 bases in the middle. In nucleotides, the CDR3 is TGTGCCAGCAGGGGGACTGGGGGGAATCAGCCCCAGCATTTT. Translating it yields CASRGTGGNQPQHF.

CDR3 nucleotides: TGTGCCAGTAGTATCGGGACTAGCGGGAAGCAATTAGAGCAGTTCTTC. This translates into CASSIGTSGKQLEQFF. This chain uses TRBV19 with TRBJ2-1; the match to TRBD2 covers 13 bases. Germline V gene data show CDR1 as LNHDA and CDR2 as SQIVND (reference sequence). There are 16 residues in the CDR3. V was pared by 3 bases and J by 10 bases, with 9 bases of the junction left unmatched.

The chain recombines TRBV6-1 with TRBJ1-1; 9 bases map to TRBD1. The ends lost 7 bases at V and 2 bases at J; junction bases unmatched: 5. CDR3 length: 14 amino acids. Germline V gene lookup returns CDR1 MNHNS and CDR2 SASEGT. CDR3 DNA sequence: TGTGCCAGCACCAGGACAGGGGACAACACTGAAGCTTTCTTT. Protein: CASTRTGDNTEAFF.

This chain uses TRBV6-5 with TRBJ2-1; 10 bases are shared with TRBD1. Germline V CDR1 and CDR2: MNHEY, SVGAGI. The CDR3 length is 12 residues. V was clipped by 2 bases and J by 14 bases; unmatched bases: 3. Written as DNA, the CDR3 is TGTGCCAGCAGTTACCAGGGGACAGGGGAGTTCTTC. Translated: CASSYQGTGEFF.

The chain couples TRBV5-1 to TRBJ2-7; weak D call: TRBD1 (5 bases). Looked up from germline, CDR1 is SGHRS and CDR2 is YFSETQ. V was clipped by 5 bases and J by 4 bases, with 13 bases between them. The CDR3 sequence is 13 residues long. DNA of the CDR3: TGCGCCAGCAGTAAGGCAGGGATATACGAGCAGTACTTC. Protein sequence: CASSKAGIYEQYF.

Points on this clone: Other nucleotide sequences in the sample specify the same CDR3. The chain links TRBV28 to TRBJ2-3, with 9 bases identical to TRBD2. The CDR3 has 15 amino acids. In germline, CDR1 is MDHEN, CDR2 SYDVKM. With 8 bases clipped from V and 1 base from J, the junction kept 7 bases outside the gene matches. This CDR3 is CASVAGGLGTDTQYF. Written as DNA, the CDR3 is TGTGCCAGCGTGGCGGGGGGGCTTGGCACAGATACGCAGTATTTT.

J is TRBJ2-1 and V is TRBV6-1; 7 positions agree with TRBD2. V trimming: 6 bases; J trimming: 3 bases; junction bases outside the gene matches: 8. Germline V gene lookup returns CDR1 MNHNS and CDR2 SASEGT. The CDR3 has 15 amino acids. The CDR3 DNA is TGTGCCAGCAGCGACCCTGGCGGGAGCTACAATGAGCAGTTCTTC. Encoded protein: CASSDPGGSYNEQFF.

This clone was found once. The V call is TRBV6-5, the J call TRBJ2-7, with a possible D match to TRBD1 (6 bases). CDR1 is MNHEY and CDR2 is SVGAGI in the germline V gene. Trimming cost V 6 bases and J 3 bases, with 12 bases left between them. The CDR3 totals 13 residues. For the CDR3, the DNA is TGTGCCAGCAGGTGGACAGCGAGCTACGAGCAGTACTTC. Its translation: CASRWTASYEQYF.

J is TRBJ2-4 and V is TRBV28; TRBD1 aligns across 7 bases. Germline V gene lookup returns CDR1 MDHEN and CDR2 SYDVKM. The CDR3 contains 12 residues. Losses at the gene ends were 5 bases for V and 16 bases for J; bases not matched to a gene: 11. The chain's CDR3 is CASSLPTGLAYF. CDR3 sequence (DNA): TGTGCCAGCAGTCTACCGACAGGGCTAGCTTACTTC.

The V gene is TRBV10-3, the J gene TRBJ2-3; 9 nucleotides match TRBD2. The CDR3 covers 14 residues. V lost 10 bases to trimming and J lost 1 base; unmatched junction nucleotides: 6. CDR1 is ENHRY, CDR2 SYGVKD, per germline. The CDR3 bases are TGTGCCACCTCCTCTAGCGGGGGCACAGATACGCAGTATTTT. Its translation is CATSSSGGTDTQYF.

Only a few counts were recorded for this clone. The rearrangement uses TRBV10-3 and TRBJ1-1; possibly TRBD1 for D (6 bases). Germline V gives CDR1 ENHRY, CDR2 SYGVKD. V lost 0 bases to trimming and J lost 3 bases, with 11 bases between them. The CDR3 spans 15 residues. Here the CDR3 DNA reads TGTGCCATCAGTGAGTCAATTGGACAGCACACTGAAGCTTTCTTT. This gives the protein CAISESIGQHTEAFF.

The DNA for the CDR3 is TGTGCCAGCAGAACTCAGGGGGGAGGAACTAATGAAAAACTGTTTTTT. Translation: CASRTQGGGTNEKLFF. This sequence joins TRBV7-2 and TRBJ1-4; 7 nucleotides line up with TRBD1. The CDR3 totals 16 residues. With 6 bases clipped from V and 1 base from J, the junction kept 8 bases outside the gene matches. Per the germline V gene, CDR1 is SGHTA and CDR2 is FQGNSA.

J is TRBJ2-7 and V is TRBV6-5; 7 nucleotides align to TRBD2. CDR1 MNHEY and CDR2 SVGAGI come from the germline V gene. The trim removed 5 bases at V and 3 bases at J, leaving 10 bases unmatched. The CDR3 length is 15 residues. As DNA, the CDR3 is TGTGCCAGCAGTCCGCGAGCGGGATATGTCTACGAGCAGTACTTC. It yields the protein CASSPRAGYVYEQYF.

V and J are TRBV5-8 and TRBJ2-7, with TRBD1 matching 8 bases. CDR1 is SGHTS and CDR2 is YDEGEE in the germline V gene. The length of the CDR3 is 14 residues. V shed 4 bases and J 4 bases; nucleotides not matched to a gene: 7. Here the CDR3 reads CASSPRTGPYEQYF. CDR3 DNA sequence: TGTGCCAGCAGCCCAAGGACAGGGCCGTACGAGCAGTACTTC.

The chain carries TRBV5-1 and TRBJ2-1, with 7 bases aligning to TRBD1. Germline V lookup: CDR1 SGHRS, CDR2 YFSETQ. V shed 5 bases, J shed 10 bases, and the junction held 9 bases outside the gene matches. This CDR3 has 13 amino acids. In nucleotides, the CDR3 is TGCGCCAGCAGAAGACAGGGATCTTACGAGCAGTTCTTC. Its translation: CASRRQGSYEQFF.

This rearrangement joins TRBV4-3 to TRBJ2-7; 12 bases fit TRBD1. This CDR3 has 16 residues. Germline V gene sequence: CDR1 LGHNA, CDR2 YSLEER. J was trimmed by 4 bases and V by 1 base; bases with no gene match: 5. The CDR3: CASSQGGQGAFYEQYF. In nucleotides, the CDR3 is TGCGCCAGCAGCCAAGGGGGACAGGGGGCGTTTTACGAGCAGTACTTC.

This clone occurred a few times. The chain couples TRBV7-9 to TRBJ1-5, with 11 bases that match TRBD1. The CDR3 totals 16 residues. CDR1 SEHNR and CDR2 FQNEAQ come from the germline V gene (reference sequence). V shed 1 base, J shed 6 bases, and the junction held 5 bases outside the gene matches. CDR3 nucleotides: TGTGCCAGCAGCTTAGGGACAGGGGGCGCGGGTCAGCCCCAGCATTTT. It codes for CASSLGTGGAGQPQHF.

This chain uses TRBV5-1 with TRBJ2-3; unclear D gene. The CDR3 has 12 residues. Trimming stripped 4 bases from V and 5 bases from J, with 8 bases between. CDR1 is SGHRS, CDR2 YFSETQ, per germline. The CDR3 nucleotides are TGCGCCAGCAGCCTCTCGGGAGATACGCAGTATTTT. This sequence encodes CASSLSGDTQYF.

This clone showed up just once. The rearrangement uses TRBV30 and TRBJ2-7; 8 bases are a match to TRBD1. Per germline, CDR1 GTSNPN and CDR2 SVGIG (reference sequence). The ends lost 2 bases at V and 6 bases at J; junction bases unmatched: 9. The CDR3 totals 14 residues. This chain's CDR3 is CAWSTRTGLAEQYF. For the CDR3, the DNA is TGTGCCTGGAGTACGAGGACAGGGTTGGCCGAGCAGTACTTC.

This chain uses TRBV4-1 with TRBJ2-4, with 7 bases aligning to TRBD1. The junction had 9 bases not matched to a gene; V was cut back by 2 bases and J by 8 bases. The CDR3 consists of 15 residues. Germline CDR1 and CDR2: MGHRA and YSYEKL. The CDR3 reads CASSQPGQAGDIQYF. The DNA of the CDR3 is TGCGCCAGCAGCCAACCCGGACAGGCCGGTGACATTCAGTACTTC.

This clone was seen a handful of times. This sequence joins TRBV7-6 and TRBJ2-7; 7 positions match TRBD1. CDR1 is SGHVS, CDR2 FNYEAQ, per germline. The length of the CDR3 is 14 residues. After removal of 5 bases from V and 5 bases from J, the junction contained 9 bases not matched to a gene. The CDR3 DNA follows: TGTGCCAGCAGCGCAACGACAGGGCCCCACGAGCAGTACTTC. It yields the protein CASSATTGPHEQYF.

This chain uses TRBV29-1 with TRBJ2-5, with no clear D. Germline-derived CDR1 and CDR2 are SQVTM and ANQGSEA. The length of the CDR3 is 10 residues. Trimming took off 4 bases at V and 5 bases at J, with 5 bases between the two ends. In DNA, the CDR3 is TGCAGCGTTGCCCTCGAGACCCAGTACTTC. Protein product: CSVALETQYF.

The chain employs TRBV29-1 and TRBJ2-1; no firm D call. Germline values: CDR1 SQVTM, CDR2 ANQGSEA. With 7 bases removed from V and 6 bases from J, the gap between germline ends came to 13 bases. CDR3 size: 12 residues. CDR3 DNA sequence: TGCAGCGCTAGTGACCGAGGCAATGAGCAGTTCTTC. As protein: CSASDRGNEQFF.

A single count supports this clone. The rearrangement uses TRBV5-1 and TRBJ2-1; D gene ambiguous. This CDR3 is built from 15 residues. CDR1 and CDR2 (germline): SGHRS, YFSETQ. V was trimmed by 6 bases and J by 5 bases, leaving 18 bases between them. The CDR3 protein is CASTRQDLTHNEQFF. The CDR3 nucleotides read TGCGCCAGCACCCGGCAAGACTTAACCCACAATGAGCAGTTCTTC.

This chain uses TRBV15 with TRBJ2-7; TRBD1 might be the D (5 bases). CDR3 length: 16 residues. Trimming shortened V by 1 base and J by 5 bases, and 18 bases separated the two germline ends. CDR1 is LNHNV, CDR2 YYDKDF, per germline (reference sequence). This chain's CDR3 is CATSRARPTGADEQYF. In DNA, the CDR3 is TGTGCCACCAGCAGAGCCCGTCCCACAGGTGCGGACGAGCAGTACTTC.

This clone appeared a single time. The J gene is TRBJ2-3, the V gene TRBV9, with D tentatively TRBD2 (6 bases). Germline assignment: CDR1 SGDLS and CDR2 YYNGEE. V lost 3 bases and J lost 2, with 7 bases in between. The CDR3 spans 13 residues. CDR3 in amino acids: CASSGRATDTQYF. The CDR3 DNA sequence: TGTGCCAGCAGCGGGAGGGCCACAGATACGCAGTATTTT. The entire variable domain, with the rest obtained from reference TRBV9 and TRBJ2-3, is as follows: DSGVTQTPKHLITATGQRVTLRCSPRSGDLSVYWYQQSLDQGLQFLIQYYNGEERAKGNILERFSAQQFPDLHSELNLSSLELGDSALYFCASSGRATDTQYFGPGTRLTVL.

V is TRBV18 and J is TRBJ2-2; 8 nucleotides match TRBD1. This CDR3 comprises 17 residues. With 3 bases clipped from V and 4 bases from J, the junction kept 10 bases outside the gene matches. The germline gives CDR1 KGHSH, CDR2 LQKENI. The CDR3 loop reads CASSPQGPGGLTGELFF. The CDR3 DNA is TGTGCCAGCTCACCTCAAGGCCCAGGGGGCCTCACCGGGGAGCTGTTTTTT.